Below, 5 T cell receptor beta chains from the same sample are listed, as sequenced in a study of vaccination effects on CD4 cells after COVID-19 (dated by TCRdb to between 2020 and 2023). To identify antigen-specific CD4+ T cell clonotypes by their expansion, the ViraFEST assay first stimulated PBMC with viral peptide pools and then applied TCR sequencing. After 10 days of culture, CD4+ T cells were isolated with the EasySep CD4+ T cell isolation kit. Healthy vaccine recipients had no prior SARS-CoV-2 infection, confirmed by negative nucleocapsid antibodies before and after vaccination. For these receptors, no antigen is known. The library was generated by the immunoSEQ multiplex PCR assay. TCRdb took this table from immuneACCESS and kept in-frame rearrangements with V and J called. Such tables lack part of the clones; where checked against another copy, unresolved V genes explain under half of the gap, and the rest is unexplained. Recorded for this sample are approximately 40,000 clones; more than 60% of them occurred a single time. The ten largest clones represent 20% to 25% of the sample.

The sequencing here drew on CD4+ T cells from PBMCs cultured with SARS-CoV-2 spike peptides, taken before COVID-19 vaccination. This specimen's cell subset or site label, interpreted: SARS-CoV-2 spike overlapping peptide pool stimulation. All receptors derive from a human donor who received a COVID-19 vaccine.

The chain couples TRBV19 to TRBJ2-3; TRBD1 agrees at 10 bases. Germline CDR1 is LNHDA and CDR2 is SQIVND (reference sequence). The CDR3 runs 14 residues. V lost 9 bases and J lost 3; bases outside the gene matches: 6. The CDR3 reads CASRRDRGTDTQYF. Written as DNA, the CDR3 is TGTGCCAGCCGCCGGGACAGGGGAACAGATACGCAGTATTTT.

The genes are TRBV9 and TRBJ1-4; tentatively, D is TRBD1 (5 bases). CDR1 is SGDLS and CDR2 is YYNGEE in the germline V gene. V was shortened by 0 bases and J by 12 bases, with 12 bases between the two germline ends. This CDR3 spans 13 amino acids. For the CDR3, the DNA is TGTGCCAGCAGCGTAGCCCCAGGGTTGGAACTGTTTTTT. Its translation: CASSVAPGLELFF. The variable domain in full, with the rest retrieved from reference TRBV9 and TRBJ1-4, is DSGVTQTPKHLITATGQRVTLRCSPRSGDLSVYWYQQSLDQGLQFLIQYYNGEERAKGNILERFSAQQFPDLHSELNLSSLELGDSALYFCASSVAPGLELFFGSGTQLSVL.

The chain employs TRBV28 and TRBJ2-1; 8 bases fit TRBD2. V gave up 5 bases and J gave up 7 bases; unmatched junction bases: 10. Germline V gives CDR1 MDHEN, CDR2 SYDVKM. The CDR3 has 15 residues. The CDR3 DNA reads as TGTGCCAGCAGTCCCACGACTAGCGTTTTAAATGAGCAGTTCTTC. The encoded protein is CASSPTTSVLNEQFF.

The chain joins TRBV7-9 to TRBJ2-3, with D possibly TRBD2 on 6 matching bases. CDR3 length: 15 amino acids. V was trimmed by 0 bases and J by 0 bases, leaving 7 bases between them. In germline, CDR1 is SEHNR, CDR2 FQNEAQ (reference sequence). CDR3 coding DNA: TGTGCCAGCAGCTTAGCGAGCGGGAGCACAGATACGCAGTATTTT. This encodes CASSLASGSTDTQYF.

The CDR3 loop is CASSRLGPNEKLFF. CDR3 coding DNA: TGTGCCAGCAGCCGATTGGGACCTAATGAAAAACTGTTTTTT. The rearrangement links TRBV5-5 to TRBJ1-4; TRBD1 is a possible D gene (5 bases). The CDR3 contains 14 residues. The germline V gene encodes CDR1 SGHKS and CDR2 YYEKEE (reference sequence). V was clipped by 4 bases and J by 3 bases, with 10 bases between them. Looking up the rest from reference TRBV5-5 and TRBJ1-4 gives the full variable domain: DAGVTQSPTHLIKTRGQQVTLRCSPISGHKSVSWYQQVLGQGPQFIFQYYEKEERGRGNFPDRFSARQFPNYSSELNVNALLLGDSALYLCASSRLGPNEKLFFGSGTQLSVL.